The 16 T cell receptor beta chains given below trace back to one sample, sequenced in a study of blood T cells in healthy people across ages. The second PCR ran roughly 6 to 11 cycles with a sample-barcoded 5' primer and J-beta primers. TCRdb processed the 5' RACE reads anew with MiXCR; each CDR3 protein has one entry. The sample holds 1.5 million to 2 million distinct CDR3 sequences, about 39% seen once. The specimen was blood. Receptors were obtained from a human donor in good health.

This clonotype was seen at least ten times. This chain links TRBV18 with TRBJ2-7, with TRBD1 matching 9 bases. V dropped 0 bases and J dropped 5; count of bases not matched to a gene: 5. The germline V gene has CDR1 KGHSH and CDR2 LQKENI. This CDR3 comprises 15 residues. CDR3 in DNA: TGTGCCAGCTCACCACCGTCGACAGGGGGGGACGAGCAGTACTTC. Its translation is CASSPPSTGGDEQYF.

The V call is TRBV6-6, the J call TRBJ1-4; unclear D gene. CDR1 is MNHNY, CDR2 SVGAGI, per germline (reference sequence). V was trimmed by 0 bases and J by 5 bases, leaving 16 bases between them. This CDR3 region has 17 residues. CDR3 sequence: CASSYSIALAGNEKLFF. For the CDR3, the DNA is TGTGCCAGCAGTTACTCGATAGCATTGGCGGGGAATGAAAAACTGTTTTTT.

This clonotype was counted once. The gene calls are TRBV5-1 and TRBJ2-3; a possible D gene is TRBD1 (6 bases). With 6 bases removed from V and 2 bases from J, the gap between germline ends came to 16 bases. The V gene's germline CDR1 is SGHRS and CDR2 YFSETQ. The CDR3 sequence is 15 residues long. The CDR3 region has the DNA TGCGCCAGCACCTCAATGGACAGTCTCACAGATACGCAGTATTTT. This sequence encodes CASTSMDSLTDTQYF.

The chain recombines TRBV12-3 or TRBV12-4 with TRBJ1-5; no reliable D call. There are 13 residues in the CDR3. Trimming left V 2 bases short and J 6 bases short, with 8 bases between. The DNA of the CDR3 is TGTGCCAGCAGTTTAAAGCGAAGTCAGCCCCAGCATTTT. It encodes CASSLKRSQPQHF.

V usage is TRBV7-9 and J usage is TRBJ2-4; 7 nucleotides align to TRBD2. This CDR3 region has 18 residues. Unmatched junction bases numbered 13, after V lost 5 bases and J lost 0 bases. The germline gives CDR1 SEHNR, CDR2 FQNEAQ (reference sequence). CDR3 residues: CASSPGLSAPLAKNIQYF. Here the CDR3 DNA reads TGTGCCAGCAGCCCGGGACTATCCGCCCCTTTAGCCAAAAACATTCAGTACTTC.

The rearrangement uses TRBV24-1 and TRBJ2-1; 8 bases are a match to TRBD1. The germline V gene encodes CDR1 KGHDR and CDR2 SFDVKD. This CDR3 has 16 residues. V dropped 1 base and J dropped 8; count of bases not matched to a gene: 9. CDR3 bases: TGTGCCACCAGTGATTTTAACAGGGGGTTGTACGATGAGCAGTTCTTC. Its translation is CATSDFNRGLYDEQFF.

There are many counts of this clonotype. One end of the junction fails to match germline, which may point to a read error. This chain connects TRBV7-2 to TRBJ1-5; unclear D gene. Germline V gene sequence: CDR1 SGHTA, CDR2 FQGNSA. There are 14 residues in the CDR3. The CDR3 protein is CASSLGGTAQPQHF. DNA of the CDR3: TGCGCCAGCAGCTTGGGCGGTACGGCCCAGCCCCAGCATTTT. Variable domain in full (rest from reference TRBV7-2 and TRBJ1-5): GAGVSQSPSNKVTEKGKDVELRCDPISGHTALYWYRQSLGQGLEFLIYFQGNSAPDKSGLPSDRFSAERTGGSVSTLTIQRTQQEDSAVYLCASSLGGTAQPQHFGDGTRLSIL.

The chain combines TRBV20-1 with TRBJ2-1, with 7 bases identical to TRBD2. The ends lost 1 base at V and 10 bases at J; junction bases unmatched: 13. The CDR3 runs 15 residues. The germline CDR1 and CDR2 sequences are DFQATT and SNEGSKA (reference sequence). The CDR3 spells CSARALADYSKEQFF. Here the CDR3 DNA reads TGCAGTGCTAGAGCCCTAGCGGATTATTCCAAAGAGCAGTTCTTC.

This chain connects TRBV20-1 to TRBJ2-1; possibly TRBD2 for D (6 bases). The CDR3 extends over 12 amino acids. Looked up from germline, CDR1 is DFQATT and CDR2 is SNEGSKA (reference sequence). Between the trimmed V and J ends, which lost 5 bases and 12 bases, there was a span of 17 bases. This CDR3 is CSAETSFDWQFF. The CDR3 DNA sequence: TGCAGTGCTGAGACTAGTTTCGATTGGCAGTTCTTC.

Worth noting for this clonotype: The junction and the germline gene differ at one end; a read error may be behind it. The chain combines TRBV12-3 or TRBV12-4 with TRBJ1-5; D is perhaps TRBD1 (5 bases). This CDR3 has 15 amino acids. The DNA of the CDR3 is TGTGCCGGCAGTCTCTACCGGGGCCTTAATCAGCCCCAGCATTTT. This sequence encodes CAGSLYRGLNQPQHF.

The CDR3 DNA reads TGTGCCAGCAGTTACTCCCCCAGTCCTTATAATTCACCCCTCCACTTT. This translates into CASSYSPSPYNSPLHF. The V and J genes are TRBV6-6 and TRBJ1-6; D gene uncertain. Looked up from germline, CDR1 is MNHNY and CDR2 is SVGAGI (reference sequence). The CDR3 is 16 residues long. Trimming removed 0 bases at V and 4 bases at J, with 10 bases between.

This clonotype was detected only a few times. The chain links TRBV10-3 to TRBJ1-5; D is unresolved. V lost 1 base to trimming and J lost 4 bases, with 5 bases between them. Per the germline V gene, CDR1 is ENHRY and CDR2 is SYGVKD. There are 13 residues in the CDR3. The CDR3 region has the DNA TGTGCCATCAGTGAGTTAAGTAATCAGCCCCAGCATTTT. Translating it yields CAISELSNQPQHF.

This clonotype has just a few counts. This chain links TRBV30 with TRBJ1-2; D not resolved. Trimming stripped 4 bases from V and 2 bases from J, with 8 bases between. Germline V gene lookup returns CDR1 GTSNPN and CDR2 SVGIG (reference sequence). This CDR3 region has 12 residues. The CDR3, as DNA: TGTGCCTGGAACTCAGAGAACTATGGCTACACCTTC. The encoded protein is CAWNSENYGYTF.

The V and J genes are TRBV13 and TRBJ2-7; the D gene is possibly TRBD1 (5 bases). The germline gives CDR1 PRHDT, CDR2 FYEKMQ (reference sequence). The V end was cut by 0 bases, the J end by 0 bases, with 12 bases between. The CDR3 has 16 residues. The CDR3 here is CASSLGTGMSSYEQYF. The CDR3 region has the DNA TGTGCCAGCAGCTTAGGTACAGGTATGAGCTCCTACGAGCAGTACTTC.

This sequence joins TRBV12-3 or TRBV12-4 and TRBJ1-2; possibly TRBD1 for D (5 bases). The CDR3 is 12 amino acids. Trimming pared 5 bases from V and 5 bases from J, leaving 9 bases between. The CDR3 coding sequence is TGTGCCAGCAGTGCAGGGCAATATGGCTACACCTTC. This encodes CASSAGQYGYTF.

The chain uses TRBV7-2 and TRBJ2-7, with TRBD2 identical over 8 bases. The CDR3 sequence is 14 residues long. V lost 3 bases to trimming and J lost 6 bases; unmatched junction nucleotides: 7. Germline V gives CDR1 SGHTA, CDR2 FQGNSA. The CDR3 nucleotides read TGTGCCAGCAGCTTTAGCGGGAAAATCGGCGAGCAGTACTTC. It is translated as CASSFSGKIGEQYF.